Reported below is one T cell receptor (beta chain). The antigen remains undetermined. In the original analysis: Filtering differed, since immunoSEQ gave only junction sequences and no quality scores. TCRdb's copy holds only in-frame clones and misses some; the assay was immunoSEQ multiplex PCR. D and trimming were read from the DNA, whereas the V and J calls and clone size are those reported in that table. Of about a million clones listed, approximately 80% are singletons. V dropped 3 bases and J dropped 8 bases, with 13 bases sitting between them. Germline V gene lookup returns CDR1 SGHTA and CDR2 FQGTGA. This CDR3 is built from 13 residues. The data derive from a study of shared clonotypes between healthy human individuals. At the level of the study: Sampling drew on donors who were a couple of women and a few men aged 18 to 49.

Points from the study as a whole: Few donors limited the genetic and exposure-history diversity represented. Richness estimates generally favored naive over memory subsets.

Sample: memory CD4+ T cells sorted from blood. Subset defined: CD45RA-negative fraction. The rearrangement links TRBV7-3 to TRBJ1-2; D uncertain. This TCR was sampled from a man aged 18-30 years in good health. The CDR3 here is CASSFNSAQGYTF. The CDR3, as DNA: TGTGCCAGCAGCTTTAATTCTGCCCAAGGCTACACCTTC.